This T cell receptor (beta chain) is from a study of blood T cell repertoires in COVID-19. Study context: Samples taken during acute and convalescent COVID-19 were collected in the United States, Italy and Spain. T cells, B-cell-depleted T cells, or PBMCs supplied cDNA or gDNA.

Source study methods: Cell counts per sample came from amplifying reference gene primers. Assay used: immunoSEQ multiplex PCR; TCRdb lists only in-frame clones, some missing. That table furnishes V, J and clone size, whereas the DNA furnished D and trimming. The sample consists of over 130,000 clones, 88% of them appearing once. This TCR derives from a human donor in a cohort sampled during active COVID-19. The specimen sequenced was peripheral blood.

The CDR3 sequence: CASSESWRQRSSPLHF. The CDR3 DNA reads as TGCGCCAGCAGTGAGTCCTGGCGACAGCGTAGTTCACCCCTCCACTTT. This chain joins TRBV10-2 and TRBJ1-6; perhaps TRBD1 as D (5 bases). Trimming took off 0 bases at V and 9 bases at J, with 15 bases between the two ends. The germline CDR1 and CDR2 sequences are WSHSY and SAAADI. The CDR3 extends over 16 amino acids.